This T cell receptor (beta chain) comes out of a study of response to subunit inactivated influenza vaccine. TCRdb re-derived calls from the RT-PCR reads in MiXCR, one entry per CDR3 protein. Among about 500,000 distinct CDR3 sequences, 16% were seen once, and the ten largest hold 2.5% to 3.5%. This clonotype was seen a handful of times. Its antigen is currently unknown. Study conclusions and caveats: The authors offered the suggestion that each seasonal influenza vaccination recruits few new T cells.

The receptor comes from a man between 45 and 75 years old who received an inactivated influenza vaccine. The sample was CD4+ T cells sorted from PBMCs, taken around 25 months after vaccination.

CDR3 bases: TGCAGCGTTGAACGGAGCGGGAGGGCCTTCAGAGAGCAGTACTTC. As protein: CSVERSGRAFREQYF. The rearrangement links TRBV29-1 to TRBJ2-7; 10 nucleotides align to TRBD2. This CDR3 has 15 residues. Per the germline V gene, CDR1 is SQVTM and CDR2 is ANQGSEA. Unmatched junction bases numbered 11, after V lost 2 bases and J lost 7 bases.